This passage covers 7 T cell receptor beta chains from one sample sequenced in a study of STAT5B mutations in CD4+ large granular lymphocyte leukemia. TCRdb keeps only in-frame clones here, not all; method: immunoSEQ multiplex PCR. The sample yields 20,000 or so clones, about four fifths seen once. Input material: CD4+ T cells from blood buffy coats. Receptors originate from a human donor in good health.

This chain links TRBV30 with TRBJ2-1; D possibly corresponds to TRBD1 (6 bases). The CDR3 runs to 14 residues. The V gene lost 2 bases and the J gene lost 4 bases, with 12 bases spanning the gap. Looked up from germline, CDR1 is GTSNPN and CDR2 is SVGIG (reference sequence). The chain's CDR3 is CAWSYGTLYNEQFF. The CDR3 DNA follows: TGTGCCTGGAGTTACGGGACATTATACAATGAGCAGTTCTTC.

This clone has more than one count but fewer than ten. The chain is built from TRBV11-3 and TRBJ2-5; D is uncertain. V lost 1 base and J 3 bases, leaving 6 bases between the germline ends. The CDR3 spans 13 residues. Looked up from germline, CDR1 is SGHNT and CDR2 is YENEEA. The CDR3 DNA sequence: TGTGCCAGCAGCTTAGCAACTAAAGAGACCCAGTACTTC. Translating gives CASSLATKETQYF.

The gene calls are TRBV6-4 and TRBJ2-2; D is possibly TRBD2 (5 bases). The CDR3 is 13 amino acids. The V end lost 3 bases, the J end lost 3 bases, and 5 bases lay between the germline ends. Germline CDR1 is MRHNA and CDR2 is SNTAGT. CDR3 DNA sequence: TGTGCCAGCAGTGAGCGGGACACCGGGGAGCTGTTTTTT. Amino acids: CASSERDTGELFF.

This chain connects TRBV7-2 to TRBJ1-1; D possibly corresponds to TRBD1 (5 bases). Germline assignment: CDR1 SGHTA and CDR2 FQGNSA. This CDR3 is 14 amino acids long. V shed 0 bases and J shed 10 bases, with 15 bases lying between them. CDR3 DNA sequence: TGTGCCAGCAGCTTAGCATTCCGGGGGAAGGGAGCTTTCTTT. Amino acids: CASSLAFRGKGAFF.

This clone was seen only once. The CDR3 region has the DNA TGCGCCAGCATTTCTGAATCTAACTATGGCTACACCTTC. Residues: CASISESNYGYTF. The chain combines TRBV10-2 with TRBJ1-2; D remains ambiguous. The CDR3 is 13 residues long. Germline values: CDR1 WSHSY, CDR2 SAAADI. With 7 bases removed from V and 0 bases from J, the gap between germline ends came to 9 bases.

The CDR3 nucleotides are TGCGCCAGCAAATCGGGAGGGACGAGTGAGCAGTTCTTC. Amino acid sequence: CASKSGGTSEQFF. V is TRBV10-1 and J is TRBJ2-1, with TRBD2 matching 8 bases. After removal of 7 bases from V and 9 bases from J, the junction contained 8 bases not matched to a gene. The germline gives CDR1 WNHNN, CDR2 SYGVQD (reference sequence). The CDR3 is 13 residues long.

This clone appeared once. The chain carries TRBV6-6 and TRBJ2-5; D may correspond to TRBD1 or TRBD2 (5 bases each). V gave up 2 bases and J gave up 5 bases, with 12 bases separating them. CDR1 and CDR2 (germline): MNHNY, SVGAGI (reference sequence). The CDR3 runs 14 residues. As DNA, the CDR3 is TGTGCCAGCAGTTACGCAAGGGGCGGGGAGACCCAGTACTTC. It encodes CASSYARGGETQYF.